A single sample is the source of the 10 T cell receptor beta chains below, sequenced in a study of cytotoxic CD8 clonotypes in ibrutinib-treated CLL. Libraries were prepared by immunoSEQ multiplex PCR; TCRdb keeps only in-frame clonotypes and omits some of them. The data contain nearly 300,000 clones, 60% to 80% of them seen just once; the ten biggest clones take up around 5.1%. The specimen was PBMCs, collected at disease progression, from a patient treated with ibrutinib. The receptors were gathered from a human donor with chronic lymphocytic leukemia.

Worth noting for this clone: Distinct nucleotide sequences in the sample also encode this CDR3. The rearrangement uses TRBV11-2 and TRBJ1-6; D unclear. V lost 1 base, J lost 7 bases, and 5 bases lay in between. Germline V gene sequence: CDR1 SGHAT, CDR2 FQNNGV. This CDR3 region has 13 residues. CDR3 loop: CASSLVGNSPLHF. CDR3 in DNA: TGTGCCAGCAGCTTAGTAGGGAATTCACCCCTCCACTTT.

This sequence joins TRBV29-1 and TRBJ2-1; 13 nucleotides match TRBD2. V lost 7 bases to trimming and J lost 7 bases; unmatched junction nucleotides: 16. The CDR3 consists of 17 residues. CDR1 SQVTM and CDR2 ANQGSEA come from the germline V gene. The CDR3 region is CSGNGLAGVFSVNEQFF. The CDR3, as DNA: TGCAGCGGAAATGGACTAGCGGGAGTGTTTTCGGTGAATGAGCAGTTCTTC.

The chain employs TRBV6-1 and TRBJ2-3; 9 bases agree with TRBD1. The germline V gene encodes CDR1 MNHNS and CDR2 SASEGT. CDR3 size: 15 residues. Trimming at V came to 4 bases and at J to 1 base, leaving 3 bases not matched to a gene. The DNA for the CDR3 is TGTGCCAGCAGTGGACAGGGGGGCCGCACAGATACGCAGTATTTT. Its protein product is CASSGQGGRTDTQYF.

The J gene is TRBJ2-3, the V gene TRBV7-9, with 7 bases aligning to TRBD2. This CDR3 contains 14 residues. Trimming cost V 4 bases and J 6 bases; bases outside gene matches: 7. The germline V gene has CDR1 SEHNR and CDR2 FQNEAQ (reference sequence). The CDR3 reads CASSSQLASDTQYF. The CDR3 DNA reads as TGTGCCAGCAGCTCTCAACTAGCGAGTGATACGCAGTATTTT.

The chain carries TRBV28 and TRBJ2-5, with D uncertain. V dropped 2 bases and J dropped 5 bases, with 6 bases sitting between them. The length of the CDR3 is 12 residues. CDR1 and CDR2 (germline): MDHEN, SYDVKM. The CDR3, as DNA: TGTGCCAGCAGTTTAGTCGGGGAGACCCAGTACTTC. Its translation is CASSLVGETQYF.

This chain joins TRBV29-1 and TRBJ2-5; tentatively, D is TRBD2 (5 bases). This CDR3 is built from 12 residues. V shed 7 bases and J shed 5 bases, with 14 bases lying between them. The germline CDR1 and CDR2 sequences are SQVTM and ANQGSEA. The CDR3 DNA follows: TGCAGCGCCCTCCCTTCGGGGGAGACCCAGTACTTC. Translated: CSALPSGETQYF.

This clone was observed a few times. CDR3 nucleotides: TGTGCCAGCAGTTACTCGCGGGAGTACGAGCAGTACTTC. This gives the protein CASSYSREYEQYF. This chain links TRBV6-5 with TRBJ2-7; 7 nucleotides align to TRBD2. In germline, CDR1 is MNHEY, CDR2 SVGAGI. V lost 0 bases to trimming and J lost 4 bases; unmatched junction nucleotides: 0. The CDR3 totals 13 residues.

This chain uses TRBV15 with TRBJ2-3; TRBD1 agrees at 11 bases. The ends lost 4 bases at V and 5 bases at J; junction bases unmatched: 8. This CDR3 is 16 amino acids long. The germline V gene encodes CDR1 LNHNV and CDR2 YYDKDF (reference sequence). CDR3: CATSKRTGGWGDTQYF. DNA of the CDR3: TGTGCCACCAGCAAACGGACAGGGGGCTGGGGAGATACGCAGTATTTT. The full variable domain, in which reference TRBV15 and TRBJ2-3 provide the parts outside the CDR3, is DAMVIQNPRYQVTQFGKPVTLSCSQTLNHNVMYWYQQKSSQAPKLLFHYYDKDFNNEADTPDNFQSRRPNTSFCFLDIRSPGLGDTAMYLCATSKRTGGWGDTQYFGPGTRLTVL.

This rearrangement joins TRBV28 to TRBJ2-7, with no clear D. The V gene's germline CDR1 is MDHEN and CDR2 SYDVKM. Trimming removed 7 bases from V and 5 bases from J, with 9 bases in between. The length of the CDR3 is 11 residues. CDR3 sequence reads: CASIKHHEQYF. In DNA form, the CDR3 reads TGTGCCAGCATTAAGCACCACGAGCAGTACTTC.

The chain combines TRBV4-3 with TRBJ2-2; TRBD1 matches at 7 bases. CDR3 length: 17 amino acids. The junction had 11 bases not matched to a gene; V was cut back by 0 bases and J by 7 bases. Germline CDR1 is LGHNA and CDR2 is YSLEER. Here the CDR3 DNA reads TGCGCCAGCAGCCAAGATTTGACAGGGTTATTGATCGGGGAGCTGTTTTTT. Its protein is CASSQDLTGLLIGELFF.